Listed below are T cell receptor beta chains from one sample, sequenced in a study of blood T cell repertoires in COVID-19. Generated by immunoSEQ multiplex PCR, the TCRdb table keeps only in-frame clones and is missing some. Of roughly 160,000 clones in the sample, around 88% were seen once. Sequencing was carried out using peripheral blood. The receptors here all came from a woman aged 70-85 years who had recovered from COVID-19. The conserved cysteine and the conserved F or W are not part of the CDR3 here. Each record gives: V gene, clone size, D gene, CDR3 protein. The D gene is left open where the match is weak. Not every row has a clone size; where given, it reads once, few, many or a size class.

v_call: TRBV13
clone_size: .
d_call: TRBD2
cdr3_aa: ASSPPLAGGKETEY

v_call: TRBV19
clone_size: .
d_call: .
cdr3_aa: ASSGQTFSGNTIY

v_call: TRBV5-1
clone_size: .
d_call: .
cdr3_aa: ASSPLKAVGGNTEAF

v_call: TRBV6-1
clone_size: .
d_call: .
cdr3_aa: ASSVTLGESGNTIY

v_call: TRBV28
clone_size: .
d_call: .
cdr3_aa: ASTSWGQEGYGYT

v_call: TRBV30
clone_size: .
d_call: .
cdr3_aa: AWSGDTQPQH

v_call: TRBV7-8
clone_size: few
d_call: TRBD1
cdr3_aa: ASSYGQGPWVAEAF

v_call: TRBV30
clone_size: .
d_call: .
cdr3_aa: AWVPALVGYEQY

v_call: TRBV11-3
clone_size: .
d_call: .
cdr3_aa: ASSPYSQETQY

v_call: TRBV4-1
clone_size: .
d_call: TRBD1
cdr3_aa: ASSQGTGVYGYT

v_call: TRBV7-8
clone_size: few
d_call: .
cdr3_aa: ASSPTGGGGQPQH

v_call: TRBV7-9
clone_size: .
d_call: .
cdr3_aa: ASSATGRETQY

v_call: TRBV27
clone_size: .
d_call: TRBD2
cdr3_aa: ASWTSGFSSYNEQF

v_call: TRBV15
clone_size: .
d_call: TRBD1
cdr3_aa: ATSRREGQGSEQY

v_call: TRBV7-2
clone_size: few
d_call: .
cdr3_aa: ASSFGPAGLNTGELF

v_call: TRBV4-1
clone_size: .
d_call: TRBD2
cdr3_aa: ASSPKRGLAGVASTDTQY

v_call: TRBV7-2
clone_size: .
d_call: TRBD2
cdr3_aa: ASSSGLAGGPHPD

v_call: TRBV10-3
clone_size: .
d_call: TRBD2
cdr3_aa: AIETHHGGNEQF

v_call: TRBV5-1
clone_size: .
d_call: TRBD2
cdr3_aa: ASSPGTSGGGEQY

v_call: TRBV3-1/TRBV3-2
clone_size: .
d_call: .
cdr3_aa: ASSQDYEDTEAF

v_call: TRBV4-1
clone_size: .
d_call: .
cdr3_aa: ASSQVVEANEKLF

v_call: TRBV28
clone_size: .
d_call: .
cdr3_aa: ASSLRQTLGGETQY

v_call: TRBV19
clone_size: once
d_call: TRBD2
cdr3_aa: ATTGGSGLAVYEQY

v_call: TRBV18
clone_size: .
d_call: TRBD1
cdr3_aa: ASSPTGTGVGDQPQH

v_call: TRBV28
clone_size: many
d_call: .
cdr3_aa: ASSFGGGYGYT

v_call: TRBV11-2
clone_size: .
d_call: TRBD1
cdr3_aa: ASSVTGTGDSPLH

v_call: TRBV9
clone_size: few
d_call: .
cdr3_aa: ASAGDPGEKLF

v_call: TRBV18
clone_size: .
d_call: TRBD1
cdr3_aa: ASSPPQGESPEAF

v_call: TRBV10-3
clone_size: few
d_call: .
cdr3_aa: AITPGHGFSHNEQF

v_call: TRBV5-1
clone_size: .
d_call: TRBD1
cdr3_aa: ASTDPQGAWTEAF

v_call: TRBV4-2
clone_size: .
d_call: TRBD2
cdr3_aa: ASSQEVRPSGRAIPPDTQY

v_call: TRBV2
clone_size: .
d_call: .
cdr3_aa: ASSDRGVEQY

v_call: TRBV6-5
clone_size: .
d_call: TRBD1
cdr3_aa: ASSYPGQGRYEQF

v_call: TRBV9
clone_size: .
d_call: .
cdr3_aa: ASSVGELGTGELF

v_call: TRBV2
clone_size: .
d_call: TRBD2
cdr3_aa: ASRGGASGRLSTDTQY

v_call: TRBV4-3
clone_size: .
d_call: TRBD2
cdr3_aa: ASSPRGASGSYEQY

v_call: TRBV2
clone_size: once
d_call: TRBD1
cdr3_aa: ASSDRTGGDIQY

v_call: TRBV5-1
clone_size: .
d_call: TRBD1
cdr3_aa: ASSPWGQANTEAF

v_call: TRBV7-2
clone_size: .
d_call: .
cdr3_aa: ASSSAAGYEQY

v_call: TRBV19
clone_size: .
d_call: .
cdr3_aa: ASSIGGNNEQF

v_call: TRBV30
clone_size: .
d_call: .
cdr3_aa: AWRRIPNYGYT

v_call: TRBV6-2/TRBV6-3
clone_size: .
d_call: .
cdr3_aa: ASSYSGRGTHGYT

v_call: TRBV3-1/TRBV3-2
clone_size: once
d_call: .
cdr3_aa: ASSPQGPGELF

v_call: TRBV11-3
clone_size: .
d_call: .
cdr3_aa: ASSPNSGANVLT

v_call: TRBV7-9
clone_size: few
d_call: .
cdr3_aa: ASSLVSGQQY

v_call: TRBV7-2
clone_size: .
d_call: .
cdr3_aa: ASSLWSAGTYEQY

v_call: TRBV9
clone_size: .
d_call: .
cdr3_aa: ASSPNPGYGYT

v_call: TRBV28
clone_size: few
d_call: TRBD2
cdr3_aa: ASSPRRGEGGGELF